The TCR beta chain under discussion was sequenced for a study of neurological immune-mediated disorders. Findings and limits, study-wide: Phylogenetic grouping assigned the repertoires of 18 of 34 multiple sclerosis patients to a single related-CDR3 cluster, which may represent a signature. There were no CDR3 amino acid sequences shared by expanded clones across subjects, a result suggesting private repertoires in all groups.

Looked up from germline, CDR1 is DFQATT and CDR2 is SNEGSKA (reference sequence). This CDR3 has 14 amino acids. This clonotype was counted many times. Its cognate antigen is unknown. The cDNA was generated by 5'RACE with 10-nucleotide random UMIs. TCRdb passed the 5' RACE reads through MiXCR, listing each CDR3 protein once. The table lists tens of thousands of distinct CDR3 sequences, 2.5% to 3% of them singletons. The study built unsorted libraries from 2 million PBMCs kept at -80 C. Sequencing was done on a sample of PBMCs. This TCR came from a woman between 25 and 40 years old with multiple sclerosis. The chain has TRBV20-1 and TRBJ2-3; no firm D call. CDR3 loop: CSILDGLSTDTQYF. As DNA, the CDR3 is TGCAGCATACTGGACGGCCTTAGCACAGATACGCAGTATTTT.